This TCR beta chain is from a study of radiotherapy plus CTLA-4 blockade in lung cancer. General study points: Together with interferon-beta, which increased in serum after radiation, early dynamic changes in blood T cell clones were reportedly the best predictors of response.

Concerning this clone: The antigen is not known.

CDR3 length: 15 amino acids. The germline gives CDR1 LNHNV, CDR2 YYDKDF (reference sequence). Trimming at V came to 1 base and at J to 5 bases, leaving 4 bases not matched to a gene. Using immunoSEQ multiplex PCR, the repertoire was profiled, and TCRdb retains in-frame clones only, with some absent. The sample consists of 80,000 to 100,000 clones, roughly 80% of them appearing once. The sample was peripheral blood, taken from a patient treated with radiotherapy plus ipilimumab. This TCR derives from a human donor with non-small cell lung cancer who had a partial response to radiotherapy plus ipilimumab. The chain couples TRBV15 to TRBJ2-7; 11 bases agree with TRBD2. CDR3 amino acids: CATSRVVAGGDEQYF. CDR3 nucleotide sequence: TGTGCCACCAGCAGAGTGGTAGCGGGAGGGGACGAGCAGTACTTC.